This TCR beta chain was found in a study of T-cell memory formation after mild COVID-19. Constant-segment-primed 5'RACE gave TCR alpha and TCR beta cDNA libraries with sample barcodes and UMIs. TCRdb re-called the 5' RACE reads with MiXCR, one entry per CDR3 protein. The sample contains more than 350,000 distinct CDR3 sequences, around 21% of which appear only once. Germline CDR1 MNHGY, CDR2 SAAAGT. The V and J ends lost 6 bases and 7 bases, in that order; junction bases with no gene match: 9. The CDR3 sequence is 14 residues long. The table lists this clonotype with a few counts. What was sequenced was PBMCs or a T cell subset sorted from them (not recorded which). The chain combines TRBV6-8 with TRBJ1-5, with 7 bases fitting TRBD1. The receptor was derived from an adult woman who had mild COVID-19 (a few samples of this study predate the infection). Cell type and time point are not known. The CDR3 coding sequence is TGTGCCAGCAGAAAATCAGGGGGTCGGCAGCCCCAGCATTTT. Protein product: CASRKSGGRQPQHF.